Below are 8 T cell receptor beta chains sequenced from a single sample in a study of Ad26.COV2.S vaccination and SARS-CoV-2 variants. Here immunoSEQ multiplex PCR was the method, and the copy in TCRdb shows in-frame clones only, minus some. The sample has about 350,000 clones; roughly 89% are singletons. Indicated treatment: around 19 received Ad26.COV2.S at low or high dose, single or two shots; roughly 5 received placebo; per-sample allocation not given. Sampling was done on day 63 after the first vaccine or placebo injection. Sequencing was performed on peripheral blood, taken in a trial of Ad26.COV2.S vaccine versus placebo. The receptors come from a person aged 18-60 years who received the Ad26.COV2.S COVID-19 vaccine or a placebo.

CDR3 loop: CATSPTFGGGGETQYF. CDR3 sequence (DNA): TGTGCCACCAGCCCCACTTTCGGAGGGGGGGGAGAGACCCAGTACTTC. This chain joins TRBV15 and TRBJ2-5; D may be TRBD2 (7 bases). Germline V lookup: CDR1 LNHNV, CDR2 YYDKDF (reference sequence). The V and J ends lost 5 bases and 4 bases respectively, with 20 bases between them. The CDR3 totals 16 residues.

The chain joins TRBV11-2 to TRBJ1-4; D remains unclear. The ends were cut back, 1 base at V and 4 bases at J, with 10 bases in the middle. The CDR3 is 15 residues long. Germline assignment: CDR1 SGHAT and CDR2 FQNNGV. The CDR3 here is CASSLAGRINEKLFF. CDR3 bases: TGTGCCAGCAGCTTAGCGGGCAGGATTAATGAAAAACTGTTTTTT.

This sequence joins TRBV29-1 and TRBJ1-1; no clear D. This CDR3 region has 12 residues. In germline, CDR1 is SQVTM, CDR2 ANQGSEA. CDR3 sequence (DNA): TGCAGTGCTTTTGTCCGAAACACTGAAGCTTTCTTT. Translation gives CSAFVRNTEAFF.

The V gene is TRBV27, the J gene TRBJ2-3; TRBD1 might be the D (5 bases). V was shortened by 1 base and J by 0 bases, with 11 bases between the two germline ends. The CDR3 covers 16 residues. Looked up from germline, CDR1 is MNHEY and CDR2 is SMNVEV (reference sequence). The CDR3 loop reads CASSLYRSASTDTQYF. The CDR3 DNA follows: TGTGCCAGCAGTTTATACAGGTCTGCTAGCACAGATACGCAGTATTTT.

The chain links TRBV19 to TRBJ2-3; 7 nucleotides match TRBD1. Trimming at V came to 8 bases and at J to 5 bases, leaving 7 bases not matched to a gene. The CDR3 loop spans 13 amino acids. Germline CDR1 LNHDA, CDR2 SQIVND (reference sequence). CDR3 nucleotide sequence: TGTGCCAGTGGTGAGGCAGGGGGAGATACGCAGTATTTT. Protein sequence: CASGEAGGDTQYF.

The chain has TRBV7-2 and TRBJ1-1; D is uncertain. The V and J ends lost 0 bases and 3 bases respectively, with 5 bases between them. The V gene's germline CDR1 is SGHTA and CDR2 FQGNSA. The CDR3 spans 13 residues. CDR3 amino acids: CASSLALHTEAFF. CDR3 nucleotides: TGTGCCAGCAGCTTAGCCTTACACACTGAAGCTTTCTTT.

The gene calls are TRBV10-1 and TRBJ2-7; 7 bases match TRBD1. The junction had 8 bases not matched to a gene; V was cut back by 0 bases and J by 3 bases. The CDR3 loop spans 16 amino acids. Per germline, CDR1 WNHNN and CDR2 SYGVQD (reference sequence). The CDR3 sequence: CASSESMGDRVYEQYF. CDR3 sequence (DNA): TGCGCCAGCAGTGAGTCTATGGGCGACAGGGTCTACGAGCAGTACTTC.

The genes are TRBV5-1 and TRBJ2-5, with 12 bases matching TRBD2. This CDR3 region has 15 residues. Germline-derived CDR1 and CDR2 are SGHRS and YFSETQ. J gave up 4 bases and V 4 bases, and 5 bases lay outside the gene matches. DNA for the CDR3: TGCGCCAGCAGCCAGACTAGCGGGGGAGGAGAGACCCAGTACTTC. It specifies CASSQTSGGGETQYF.